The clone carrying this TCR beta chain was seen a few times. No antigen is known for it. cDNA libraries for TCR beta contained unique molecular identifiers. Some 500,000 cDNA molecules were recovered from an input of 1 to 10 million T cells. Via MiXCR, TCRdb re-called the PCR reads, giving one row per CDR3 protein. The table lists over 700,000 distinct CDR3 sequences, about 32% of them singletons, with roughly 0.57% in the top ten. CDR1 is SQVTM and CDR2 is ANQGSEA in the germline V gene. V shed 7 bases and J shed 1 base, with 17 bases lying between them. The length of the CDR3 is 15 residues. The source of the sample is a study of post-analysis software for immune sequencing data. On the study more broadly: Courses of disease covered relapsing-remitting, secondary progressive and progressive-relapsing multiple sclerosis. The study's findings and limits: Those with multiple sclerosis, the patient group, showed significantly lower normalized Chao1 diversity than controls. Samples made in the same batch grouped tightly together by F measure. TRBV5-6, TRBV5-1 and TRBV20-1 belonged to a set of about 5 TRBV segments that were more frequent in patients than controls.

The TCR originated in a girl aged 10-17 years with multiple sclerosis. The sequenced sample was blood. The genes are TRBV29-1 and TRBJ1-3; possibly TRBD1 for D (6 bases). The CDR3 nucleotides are TGCAGCGCCGTACCGAGGGGGGTTTCTGGAAACACCATATATTTT. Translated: CSAVPRGVSGNTIYF.